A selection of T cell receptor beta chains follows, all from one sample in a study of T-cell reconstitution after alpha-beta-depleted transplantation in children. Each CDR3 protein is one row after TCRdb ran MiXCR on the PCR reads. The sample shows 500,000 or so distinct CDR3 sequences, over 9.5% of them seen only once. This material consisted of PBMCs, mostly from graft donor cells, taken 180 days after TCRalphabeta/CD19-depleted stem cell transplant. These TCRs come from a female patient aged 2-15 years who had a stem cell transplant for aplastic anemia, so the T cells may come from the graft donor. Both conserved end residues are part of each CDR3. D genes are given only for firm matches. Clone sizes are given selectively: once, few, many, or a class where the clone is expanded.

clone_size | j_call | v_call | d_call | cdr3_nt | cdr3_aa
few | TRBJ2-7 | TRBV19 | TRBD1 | TGTGCCAGTAGTATAGCCGGGACAGGGCCCTACGAGCAGTACTTC | CASSIAGTGPYEQYF
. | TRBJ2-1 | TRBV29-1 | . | TGCAGCGTCGCTCGGAAGACGCACAATGAGCAGTTCTTC | CSVARKTHNEQFF
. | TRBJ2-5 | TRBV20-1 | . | TGCAGTGCTAGAGATCCCGGGGCTGGGACCCAGTACTTC | CSARDPGAGTQYF
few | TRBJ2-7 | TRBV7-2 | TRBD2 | TGTGCCAGCAGACCTCGACTAGCGGGAGAGTACGAGCAGTACTTC | CASRPRLAGEYEQYF
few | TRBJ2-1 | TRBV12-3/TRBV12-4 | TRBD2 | TGTGCCAGCAGTTTAAGGGGGACTAGCGGGAGGACTCACAATGAGCAGTTCTTC | CASSLRGTSGRTHNEQFF
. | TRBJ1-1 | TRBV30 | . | TGTGCCTGGGACCCCCGGGGGGGCACTGAAGCTTTCTTT | CAWDPRGGTEAFF
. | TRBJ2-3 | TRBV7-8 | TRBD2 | TGTGCCAGCCGAAGTTGGGGCGGGAGGAGGGCCTCCGATACGCAGTATTTT | CASRSWGGRRASDTQYF
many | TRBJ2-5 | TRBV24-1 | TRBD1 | TGTGCCACCAGTGATCCGGACAGGGTAGAGACCCAGTACTTC | CATSDPDRVETQYF
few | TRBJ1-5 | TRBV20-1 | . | TGCAGTGCTAGAGGGGCAGGGAGGGGCAATCAGCCCCAGCATTTT | CSARGAGRGNQPQHF
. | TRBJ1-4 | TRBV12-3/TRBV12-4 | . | TGTGCCAGTCACTGTTGGTGTACTAATGAAAAACTGTATTTT | CASHCWCTNEKLYF
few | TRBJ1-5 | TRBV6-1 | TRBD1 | TGTGCCAGCAGCCACAGGGGCGAGGGTTTGGATCAGCCCCAGCATTTT | CASSHRGEGLDQPQHF
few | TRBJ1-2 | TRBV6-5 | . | TGTGCCAGCAGTTACCGGGGGGCTAACTATGGCTACACCTTC | CASSYRGANYGYTF
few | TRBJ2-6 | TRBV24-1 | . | TGTGCCACCAGTGAGTCTCCAGGGGCTGGGGCCAACGTCCTGACTTTC | CATSESPGAGANVLTF
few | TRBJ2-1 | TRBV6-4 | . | TGTGCCAGCAGTGTCAGGGGCACGAGTAATGAGCAGTTCTTC | CASSVRGTSNEQFF
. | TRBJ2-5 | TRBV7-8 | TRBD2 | TGTGCCAGCACCCACGGGGGGGAGCAGGAGACCCAGTACTTC | CASTHGGEQETQYF
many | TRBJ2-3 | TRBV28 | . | TGTGCCAGCGGGGTCGAGGCAAGGCCATTGACAGATACGCAGTATTTT | CASGVEARPLTDTQYF
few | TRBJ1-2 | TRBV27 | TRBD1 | TGTGCCAGCAGCACCTGGGACAGGGGGCGCGTTAACTATGGCTACACCTTC | CASSTWDRGRVNYGYTF
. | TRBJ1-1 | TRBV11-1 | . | TGTGCCAGCACCAACCCCGGACAGCCCGGGTCCATGAACACTGAAGCTTTCTTT | CASTNPGQPGSMNTEAFF
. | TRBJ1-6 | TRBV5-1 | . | TGCGCCAGCAGCCCCGGTTTGGGGGAACCCCTCCACTTT | CASSPGLGEPLHF
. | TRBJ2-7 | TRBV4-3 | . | TGCGCCAGCAGCCCGAATGCACAGGGAGGCCACGAGCAGTACTTC | CASSPNAQGGHEQYF
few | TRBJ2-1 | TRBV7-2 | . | TGTGCCAGCAGCTTAGCGCGTGAGGGGAGCTCCTACAATGAGCAGTTCTTC | CASSLAREGSSYNEQFF
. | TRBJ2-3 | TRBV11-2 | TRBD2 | TGTGCCAGCAGTTCTAGAGGGTCTAGCGGGAGAACGAGGACAGATACGCAGTATTTT | CASSSRGSSGRTRTDTQYF